A selection of T cell receptor beta chains follows, all from one sample in a study of identical twins. Using its own MiXCR run on the 5' RACE reads, TCRdb lists one record per CDR3 protein. The sample has about 220,000 distinct CDR3 sequences, around 6.5% seen once. These sequences were also reported in another study, on T cells expressing NK-cell markers.

Sequenced material: CD8+ T cells sorted from blood. These receptors came from a woman under 30 in good health. The CDR3 runs from the conserved cysteine through the conserved F or W.

v_gene	len	j_gene	CDR3aa
TRBV30	13	TRBJ2-1	CACIDREFNEQFF
TRBV11-1	17	TRBJ2-1	CASSLGWATGDFDGQFF
TRBV27	15	TRBJ1-6	CASSLSVGNNSPLHF
TRBV7-9	14	TRBJ1-5	CASSSSFGVQPQHF
TRBV4-3	15	TRBJ2-7	CASSQDWGLDYEQYF
TRBV28	15	TRBJ2-7	CASSPRQGKGNEQYF
TRBV5-5	13	TRBJ1-1	CASSLSSNTEAFF
TRBV16	16	TRBJ1-1	CASSQTRDSMNTEAFF
TRBV10-2	15	TRBJ1-1	CASSESADMYTEAFF
TRBV4-3	15	TRBJ1-5	CASSQRRGANQPQHF
TRBV7-3	13	TRBJ1-1	CASSPTYATEAFF
TRBV7-9	14	TRBJ2-2	CASSPGPLPGELFF
TRBV6-2/TRBV6-3	13	TRBJ2-5	CASEAVYQETQYF
TRBV3-1	12	TRBJ2-5	CASSHAVKTQYF
TRBV27	16	TRBJ2-1	CASSPITGGSYNEQFF
TRBV27	16	TRBJ2-2	CASSLFSGMDTGELFF
TRBV25-1	12	TRBJ2-5	CASSSLSETQYF
TRBV12-2	19	TRBJ2-4	CASRPEAFGQGDRWNIQYF
TRBV6-2/TRBV6-3	11	TRBJ2-3	CASSYGTTQYF
TRBV9	16	TRBJ2-3	CASSVDLAGFTDTQYF
TRBV23-1	19	TRBJ2-7	CASSPTPGCSSAPSYEQYF
TRBV29-1	13	TRBJ2-7	CSVGAGAHYEQYF
TRBV20-1	14	TRBJ2-5	CSASGGDLKETQYF
TRBV12-3/TRBV12-4	14	TRBJ2-7	CASSLVRGRNEQYF